This T cell receptor beta chain was identified in a study of TIL therapy for anti-PD-1-resistant metastatic lung cancer. Study-wide findings and caveats: Many TIL product clones were absent from baseline tumor, suggesting clonal contraction.

Sequencing used immunoSEQ v3. Method: immunoSEQ multiplex PCR; TCRdb's copy keeps in-frame clones and lacks some. The table includes around 100,000 clones, less than 70% detected once. The time point: pre-treatment sample, taken before nivolumab and TIL therapy. Tumor tissue came from excised metastases, mostly pleural nodules or supraclavicular lymph nodes. Tumor harvest preceded PD-1/PD-L1 blockade, followed by nivolumab treatment. Remarks on this clone: Its antigen remains unidentified.

The material sequenced was tumor tissue, taken at baseline. The receptor comes from a person between 25 and 80 years old with non-small cell lung cancer.

The CDR3 DNA is TGTGCCAGCAGTCCGACCCTCAGGGTAATGAACACTGAAGCTTTCTTT. It codes for CASSPTLRVMNTEAFF. V gene TRBV27 combines with J gene TRBJ1-1, with D possibly being TRBD1 (5 bases). The ends were cut back, 5 bases at V and 0 bases at J, with 16 bases in the middle. The CDR3 length is 16 residues. Per the germline V gene, CDR1 is MNHEY and CDR2 is SMNVEV (reference sequence).